The next 8 T cell receptor beta chains were all read from a single sample in a study of a mutant IDH1 vaccine in newly diagnosed glioma. The antigens for these receptors are not known. Generated by immunoSEQ multiplex PCR, the TCRdb table keeps only in-frame clones and is missing some. The data hold 110,000 or so clones, with about 90% observed a single time. Time point defined: week 11, during vaccination. With topical imiquimod, each dose of the vaccine consisted of 300 ug of mutant IDH1 20-mer peptide. This material consisted of PBMCs, taken from a glioma patient whose treatment included an IDH1 peptide vaccine. These receptors were obtained from a woman between 45 and 65 years old with glioma.

V and J are TRBV29-1 and TRBJ2-5; TRBD1 agrees at 11 bases. This CDR3 is 15 amino acids long. Germline CDR1 is SQVTM and CDR2 is ANQGSEA. The junction had 9 bases not matched to a gene; V was cut back by 4 bases and J by 5 bases. The CDR3, as DNA: TGCAGCGTTGGAGAAGGACAGGGGGCAATGGAGACCCAGTACTTC. This sequence encodes CSVGEGQGAMETQYF.

The genes are TRBV29-1 and TRBJ1-1; D remains ambiguous. The CDR3 spans 11 residues. Germline CDR1 is SQVTM and CDR2 is ANQGSEA. With 4 bases removed from V and 3 bases from J, the gap between germline ends came to 6 bases. CDR3 protein: CSVGPDTEAFF. CDR3 in DNA: TGCAGCGTTGGGCCCGACACTGAAGCTTTCTTT. Full variable domain (remainder filled in from reference TRBV29-1 and TRBJ1-1): SAVISQKPSRDICQRGTSLTIQCQVDSQVTMMFWYRQQPGQSLTLIATANQGSEATYESGFVIDKFPISRPNLTFSTLTVSNMSPEDSSIYLCSVGPDTEAFFGQGTRLTVV.

The chain links TRBV4-1 to TRBJ2-7; D is possibly TRBD1 or TRBD2 (6 bases each). This CDR3 region has 17 residues. Germline-derived CDR1 and CDR2 are MGHRA and YSYEKL. V was pared by 0 bases and J by 2 bases, with 17 bases between. The CDR3 DNA reads as TGCGCCAGCAGCCAAGAAAGGGGGACGGGAGACCCCTACGAGCAGTACTTC. Residues: CASSQERGTGDPYEQYF.

This chain connects TRBV11-2 to TRBJ2-3, with 11 positions matching TRBD2. Germline V CDR1 and CDR2: SGHAT, FQNNGV. The length of the CDR3 is 15 residues. V gave up 5 bases and J gave up 4 bases; unmatched junction bases: 5. CDR3 DNA sequence: TGTGCCAGCAGCCTAGCGGGAGGAGACTCAGATACGCAGTATTTT. Translating it yields CASSLAGGDSDTQYF.

This clone turned up a few times. The rearrangement links TRBV29-1 to TRBJ1-4; 9 bases agree with TRBD1. V was clipped by 7 bases and J by 5 bases; unmatched bases: 2. CDR3 length equals 12 residues. Germline V gene data show CDR1 as SQVTM and CDR2 as ANQGSEA. The CDR3 nucleotides are TGCAGCGCGGACAGGGGAAATGAAAAACTGTTTTTT. Encoded protein: CSADRGNEKLFF.

The rearrangement uses TRBV5-1 and TRBJ2-2; 8 nucleotides line up with TRBD1. Germline V gives CDR1 SGHRS, CDR2 YFSETQ. The V segment lost 0 bases and the J segment 6 bases; nucleotides outside the gene matches: 10. The CDR3 loop spans 17 amino acids. CDR3 in DNA: TGCGCCAGCAGCTTGGATTCGGCAGGGGGCTTTCCCGGGGAGCTGTTTTTT. It yields the protein CASSLDSAGGFPGELFF.

V and J are TRBV10-3 and TRBJ2-7; 8 bases are a match to TRBD1. Germline V gene sequence: CDR1 ENHRY, CDR2 SYGVKD. The CDR3 loop spans 13 amino acids. The CDR3 sequence: CATQGGQAHEQYF. The DNA of the CDR3 is TGTGCGACTCAGGGGGGACAGGCCCACGAGCAGTACTTC.

The chain employs TRBV19 and TRBJ1-2, with D perhaps matching TRBD1 (5 bases). Per germline, CDR1 LNHDA and CDR2 SQIVND (reference sequence). V was clipped by 10 bases and J by 2 bases, with 20 bases between them. This CDR3 spans 15 amino acids. The CDR3 reads CATRGEPRQNYGYTF. The CDR3 DNA reads as TGTGCCACCCGAGGGGAACCCCGTCAGAACTATGGCTACACCTTC.